The clone carrying this T cell receptor beta chain has a handful of counts. This specimen comes from a study of T-cell memory formation after mild COVID-19. About the research overall: Largely, the TCR clusters proved donor specific.

The TCR alpha and TCR beta cDNA libraries, bearing sample barcodes and UMIs, were generated by 5'RACE using constant-segment primers. MiXCR was run by TCRdb on the 5' RACE reads, yielding one entry per CDR3 protein. The sample lists just over 400,000 distinct CDR3 sequences, 20% to 30% seen once, with under 15% in the top ten. The CDR3 runs to 18 residues. The V and J ends lost 5 bases and 1 base, in that order; junction bases with no gene match: 10. The V call is TRBV12-3 or TRBV12-4, the J call TRBJ2-6; 8 bases are shared with TRBD1. The specimen was PBMCs or a T cell subset sorted from them (not recorded which). The sequence was collected from an adult woman who had mild COVID-19 (a few samples of this study predate the infection). Cell type and time point are not known. In DNA form, the CDR3 reads TGTGCCAGCAGTCAACCAGACAGGGGCCTATCTGGGGCCAACGTCCTGACTTTC. It is translated as CASSQPDRGLSGANVLTF.